Presented here are 30 T cell receptor beta chains from one specimen sequenced in a study of Graves' ophthalmopathy and Graves' hyperthyroidism. Amplification of TCR beta CDR3 regions used RNA transcripts. The workflow started with a first-round RT-PCR run with HTBI primers and then moved on to a second-round multiplex PCR. In TCRdb, the multiplex PCR reads were re-called with MiXCR into one record per CDR3 protein. The data hold some 240,000 distinct CDR3 sequences, with 40% to 50% observed a single time. Sequencing was done on a sample of peripheral blood. The receptors were gathered from an adult man with Graves' ophthalmopathy.

The rearrangement uses TRBV6-5 and TRBJ1-4; a weak D match, TRBD1 (5 bases). The CDR3 covers 16 residues. Germline V gene lookup returns CDR1 MNHEY and CDR2 SVGAGI. Trimming removed 2 bases from V and 5 bases from J, with 15 bases in between. The CDR3: CASSYAWGMGNEKLFF. CDR3 sequence (DNA): TGTGCCAGCAGTTACGCGTGGGGCATGGGCAATGAAAAACTGTTTTTT.

This chain joins TRBV25-1 and TRBJ2-3, with 8 bases fitting TRBD2. V shed 4 bases and J 0 bases; nucleotides not matched to a gene: 12. Germline lookup yields CDR1 MGHDK and CDR2 SYGVNS. The CDR3 consists of 18 residues. Written as DNA, the CDR3 is TGTGCCAGCAGTGGGCAGCCGGGACTAGGTTTGAGCACAGATACGCAGTATTTT. Its translation is CASSGQPGLGLSTDTQYF.

In this sample, this clonotype turned up once. The V and J genes are TRBV10-2 and TRBJ2-7; TRBD1 is a possible D gene (6 bases). V was cut by 0 bases and J by 0 bases, with 9 bases left in between. Germline lookup yields CDR1 WSHSY and CDR2 SAAADI. The CDR3 is made up of 15 amino acids. CDR3 DNA sequence: TGCGCCAGCAGTGAGTCGGGGGCGGCCTCCTACGAGCAGTACTTC. This translates into CASSESGAASYEQYF.

V gene TRBV5-4 combines with J gene TRBJ2-7, with a weak D call TRBD1 (5 bases). The CDR3 totals 15 residues. In germline, CDR1 is SGHNT, CDR2 YYREEE (reference sequence). The germline V and J ends were trimmed by 0 bases and 5 bases, with 15 bases remaining between them. The CDR3 nucleotides read TGTGCCAGCAGCTTGGAGCAGGGCCGAATGGACGAGCAGTACTTC. Amino acids: CASSLEQGRMDEQYF.

V and J are TRBV15 and TRBJ1-5; 9 nucleotides line up with TRBD1. The CDR3 length is 15 residues. CDR1 and CDR2 from the germline V gene are LNHNV and YYDKDF (reference sequence). V lost 4 bases, J lost 7 bases, and 8 bases stayed unmatched. DNA of the CDR3: TGTGCCACCAGCATTCCGGGACAGGGTCAACAGCCCCAGCATTTT. The encoded protein is CATSIPGQGQQPQHF.

This clonotype has just a few counts. J is TRBJ1-2 and V is TRBV10-3, with TRBD1 as a possible D gene (6 bases). Trimming left V 11 bases short and J 0 bases short, with 19 bases between. The CDR3 has 15 amino acids. Germline V gene sequence: CDR1 ENHRY, CDR2 SYGVKD. Written as DNA, the CDR3 is TGTGCCGCAGGGGAAGACAGCCTTTCTAACTATGGCTACACCTTC. The encoded protein is CAAGEDSLSNYGYTF.

The rearrangement links TRBV20-1 to TRBJ1-1; 8 bases map to TRBD1. The junction had 6 bases not matched to a gene; V was cut back by 5 bases and J by 4 bases. CDR1 is DFQATT, CDR2 SNEGSKA, per germline (reference sequence). CDR3 length: 13 residues. CDR3 protein: CSAPNGQGTEAFF. As DNA, the CDR3 is TGCAGTGCTCCCAATGGACAGGGCACTGAAGCTTTCTTT.

The DNA of the CDR3 is TGTGCCAGCAGTTTCGCAGCAGGGGGCTCAGTCGAGCAGTACTTC. This gives the protein CASSFAAGGSVEQYF. The V gene is TRBV3-1, the J gene TRBJ2-7, with 8 nucleotides matching TRBD1. With 6 bases clipped from V and 6 bases from J, the junction kept 13 bases outside the gene matches. Germline CDR1 is LGHDT and CDR2 is YNNKEL (reference sequence). The CDR3 is made up of 15 amino acids.

The chain has TRBV5-6 and TRBJ2-7; tentatively, D is TRBD1 or TRBD2 (5 bases each). Germline-derived CDR1 and CDR2 are SGHDT and YYEEEE. The CDR3 consists of 13 residues. With 3 bases removed from V and 2 bases from J, the gap between germline ends came to 9 bases. CDR3 amino acids: CASSSRGPYEQYF. For the CDR3, the DNA is TGTGCCAGCAGCTCGAGGGGCCCCTACGAGCAGTACTTC.

The chain is built from TRBV14 and TRBJ1-4; no firm D call. V gave up 4 bases and J gave up 8 bases, with 8 bases separating them. The CDR3 covers 12 residues. Germline V gene data show CDR1 as SGHDN and CDR2 as FVKESK. The CDR3 is CASSRNQEKLFF. DNA for the CDR3: TGTGCCAGCAGCCGGAATCAGGAAAAACTGTTTTTT.

The J gene is TRBJ1-4, the V gene TRBV2; 8 bases map to TRBD1. V gave up 5 bases and J gave up 7 bases; unmatched junction bases: 12. The CDR3 contains 16 residues. CDR1 is SNHLY, CDR2 FYNNEI, per germline. The CDR3 DNA sequence: TGTGCCAGCAGTTACTCGGGGACAGGCGGGGGTGAAAAACTGTTTTTT. It is translated as CASSYSGTGGGEKLFF.

A few counts support this clonotype. The V and J genes are TRBV6-5 and TRBJ1-5; D possibly corresponds to TRBD1 (6 bases). V gave up 8 bases and J gave up 3 bases, with 8 bases separating them. The germline V gene encodes CDR1 MNHEY and CDR2 SVGAGI. This CDR3 region has 12 residues. The CDR3 sequence is CASGQPNQPQHF. Here the CDR3 DNA reads TGTGCCAGCGGACAGCCCAATCAGCCCCAGCATTTT.

V gene TRBV20-1 combines with J gene TRBJ2-2; tentative D call: TRBD1 (6 bases). V lost 3 bases and J lost 2, with 16 bases in between. The CDR3 sequence is 16 residues long. Germline V gene sequence: CDR1 DFQATT, CDR2 SNEGSKA (reference sequence). CDR3: CSARETGPTNTGELFF. The CDR3 DNA follows: TGCAGTGCTAGGGAGACAGGCCCCACCAACACCGGGGAGCTGTTTTTT.

This clonotype was detected once. The chain couples TRBV12-5 to TRBJ2-5; 8 positions agree with TRBD1. The CDR3 runs 13 residues. The germline CDR1 and CDR2 sequences are LGHNT and FRNRAP. The CDR3 reads CAATQQGAKTQYF. The DNA of the CDR3 is TGTGCCGCTACCCAGCAGGGGGCCAAGACCCAGTACTTC.

This clonotype has more than one count but fewer than ten. The chain carries TRBV10-2 and TRBJ2-7; 7 bases line up with TRBD1. Germline V lookup: CDR1 WSHSY, CDR2 SAAADI. The CDR3 consists of 13 residues. J gave up 3 bases and V 3 bases, and 2 bases lay outside the gene matches. Here the CDR3 reads CASSDGTVYEQYF. In DNA form, the CDR3 reads TGCGCCAGCAGTGATGGGACAGTCTACGAGCAGTACTTC.

The CDR3 loop reads CASSLQGHGYTF. For the CDR3, the DNA is TGTGCCAGCAGCTTGCAGGGTCATGGCTACACCTTC. The chain combines TRBV9 with TRBJ1-2, with D tentatively TRBD1 (5 bases). Germline lookup yields CDR1 SGDLS and CDR2 YYNGEE. V lost 4 bases, J lost 6 bases, and 10 bases lay in between. The CDR3 contains 12 residues.

The rearrangement uses TRBV2 and TRBJ1-4; the D is unclear. This CDR3 is built from 14 residues. Trimming shortened V by 8 bases and J by 2 bases, and 12 bases separated the two germline ends. The germline V gene encodes CDR1 SNHLY and CDR2 FYNNEI. CDR3 DNA: TGTGCCAGCTGCTGGGGAGGTACTAATGAAAAACTGTTTTTT. This translates into CASCWGGTNEKLFF.

This clonotype occurred a few times. V is TRBV5-4 and J is TRBJ2-7, with TRBD2 matching 10 bases. V lost 3 bases and J lost 6; bases outside the gene matches: 3. CDR3 length equals 13 residues. Germline CDR1 SGHNT, CDR2 YYREEE (reference sequence). The CDR3 loop reads CASSSGLAVEQYF. CDR3 sequence (DNA): TGTGCCAGCAGCTCTGGACTAGCGGTCGAGCAGTACTTC.

The rearrangement joins TRBV7-2 to TRBJ2-3; D is uncertain. CDR3 length equals 12 residues. Germline CDR1 is SGHTA and CDR2 is FQGNSA. V was pared by 6 bases and J by 6 bases, with 10 bases between. CDR3 DNA sequence: TGTGCCAGCAGTTACCGGGCGGATACGCAGTATTTT. It translates to CASSYRADTQYF.

As for this clonotype: The conserved closing phenylalanine or tryptophan is absent in this CDR3, likely reflecting a read error. The genes are TRBV2 and TRBJ1-3; unclear D gene. The V and J ends lost 1 base and 4 bases respectively, with 8 bases between them. This CDR3 contains 14 residues. CDR1 and CDR2 from the germline V gene are SNHLY and FYNNEI. The CDR3 DNA reads as TGTGCCAGCAGTGAAGGGAGAGCCGGAAACACCATATATCTT. Its protein is CASSEGRAGNTIYL.

The chain carries TRBV6-5 and TRBJ2-5; 7 bases are shared with TRBD1. V shed 6 bases, J shed 1 base, and the junction held 8 bases outside the gene matches. Germline-derived CDR1 and CDR2 are MNHEY and SVGAGI. The CDR3 has 15 amino acids. CDR3 protein: CASSQSGTVQETQYF. The CDR3 DNA sequence: TGTGCCAGCAGCCAGTCCGGGACAGTCCAAGAGACCCAGTACTTC.

This rearrangement joins TRBV4-1 to TRBJ1-2; no firm D call. The V gene lost 1 base and the J gene lost 0 bases, with 9 bases spanning the gap. The CDR3 is 15 residues long. Germline-derived CDR1 and CDR2 are MGHRA and YSYEKL. This CDR3 is CASSQGHLANYGYTF. Written as DNA, the CDR3 is TGCGCCAGCAGCCAAGGACACCTAGCTAACTATGGCTACACCTTC.

This sequence joins TRBV10-3 and TRBJ2-2; TRBD2 matches at 14 bases. The CDR3 consists of 19 residues. With V trimmed by 5 bases and J by 0 bases, 8 bases remained unmatched. The germline CDR1 and CDR2 sequences are ENHRY and SYGVKD. The chain's CDR3 is CAISSTSGRAKANTGELFF. CDR3 nucleotides: TGTGCCATCAGTTCGACTAGCGGGAGGGCCAAGGCGAACACCGGGGAGCTGTTTTTT.

The chain links TRBV18 to TRBJ2-7; no clear D gene. The CDR3 runs to 14 residues. Trimming cost V 3 bases and J 2 bases, with 11 bases left between them. From germline, CDR1 is KGHSH and CDR2 LQKENI. CDR3 in amino acids: CASSPPGSTYEQYF. Here the CDR3 DNA reads TGTGCCAGCTCACCTCCAGGTTCAACCTACGAGCAGTACTTC.

Details on this clonotype: The junction departs from germline at one end; a sequencing error may be responsible. V gene TRBV29-1 combines with J gene TRBJ1-2; tentative D call: TRBD1 (5 bases). The CDR3 has 15 residues. Germline assignment: CDR1 SQVTM and CDR2 ANQGSEA. CDR3 coding DNA: TGTGCCAGTAGTATAGCCGGCTCGGGGGTAGATGGCTACACCTTC. This sequence encodes CASSIAGSGVDGYTF.

The V gene is TRBV2, the J gene TRBJ1-4; a possible D gene is TRBD1 (6 bases). This CDR3 contains 14 residues. The germline V gene has CDR1 SNHLY and CDR2 FYNNEI. Trimming cost V 9 bases and J 0 bases, with 11 bases left between them. Here the CDR3 reads CASEDSPTNEKLFF. In DNA, the CDR3 is TGTGCCAGTGAGGACAGTCCAACTAATGAAAAACTGTTTTTT.

This clonotype was recorded a few times. V gene TRBV11-2 combines with J gene TRBJ2-2; D remains unclear. The V end lost 3 bases, the J end lost 6 bases, and 11 bases lay between the germline ends. Germline CDR1 reads SGHAT; CDR2 reads FQNNGV. This CDR3 has 14 residues. CDR3 residues: CASSFSLVAGELFF. In DNA, the CDR3 is TGTGCCAGCAGCTTTTCCCTGGTGGCCGGGGAGCTGTTTTTT.

The gene calls are TRBV5-1 and TRBJ2-6, with D perhaps being TRBD1 or TRBD2 (6 bases each). The CDR3 length is 17 residues. Germline lookup yields CDR1 SGHRS and CDR2 YFSETQ. V shed 6 bases and J shed 0 bases, with 16 bases lying between them. DNA for the CDR3: TGCGCCAGCAACGGGGGACACACAGACTCTGGGGCCAACGTCCTGACTTTC. This codes for CASNGGHTDSGANVLTF.

This clonotype was picked up a small number of times. The CDR3 sequence: CAISERLAGRNTGELFF. The CDR3 DNA reads TGTGCCATCAGTGAACGGCTAGCGGGAAGGAACACCGGGGAGCTGTTTTTT. The chain joins TRBV10-3 to TRBJ2-2; 9 bases align to TRBD2. In germline, CDR1 is ENHRY, CDR2 SYGVKD. The V segment lost 3 bases and the J segment 1 base; nucleotides outside the gene matches: 6. The CDR3 extends over 17 amino acids.

In this sample, this clonotype turned up once. Germline and junction disagree at one end, which may indicate a read error. The chain employs TRBV7-2 and TRBJ1-5; 9 bases match TRBD1. The CDR3 extends over 16 amino acids. Germline loops: CDR1 SGHTA, CDR2 FQGNSA. CDR3 bases: TGTGCCAGCAGCTTAACAGGGGGCGGGTATTATCAGCTCCAGCATTTT. This translates into CASSLTGGGYYQLQHF.